The clone carrying this T cell receptor (beta chain) was counted a single time. All the patients suffered relapse after autologous stem cell transplantation, and brentuximab vedotin exposure differed. Measured with immunoSEQ multiplex PCR; TCRdb has only the in-frame clones, and not every one. The table lists nearly 55,000 clones, more than 65% of them singletons. This CDR3 has 14 amino acids. CDR1 and CDR2 from the germline V gene are SGHTA and FQGNSA. Trimming removed 5 bases from V and 5 bases from J, with 16 bases in between. These data come from a study of PD-1 blockade in classical Hodgkin lymphoma. Study at large: Nivolumab dosing for patients was 3 mg/kg, administered intravenously every 2 weeks.

This sequence was found in a human donor with classical Hodgkin lymphoma. The sequencing used peripheral blood mononuclear cells (PBMCs), collected at baseline. The chain uses TRBV7-2 and TRBJ2-7; D perhaps matches TRBD1 (6 bases). The CDR3 nucleotides are TGTGCCAGCAGCCGAGAGACAGGAAATCACGAGCAGTACTTC. Encoded protein: CASSRETGNHEQYF.